The present TCR beta chain was sequenced within a study of cytomegalovirus exposure and HLA in healthy donors. From germline, CDR1 is SGHTA and CDR2 FQGNSA. The junction had 4 bases not matched to a gene; V was cut back by 5 bases and J by 7 bases. This CDR3 contains 13 residues. Note on this clone: The target antigen is unknown.

Study conclusions and caveats: What TCR beta sequences reportedly achieved was accurate prediction of HLA-A and HLA-B alleles in most subjects. By HLA locus, TCR association rates varied in a later analysis, with DRB1 showing the most and HLA-C the fewest.

Primers included in the PCR were 60 Vbeta and 13 Jbeta primers. The table came from immunoSEQ multiplex PCR; TCRdb's copy has only in-frame clones and leaves some out. The sample lists fewer than 250,000 clones; approximately 80% were seen once. The receptor was derived from a woman aged 40 to 55 in good health and CMV-seronegative. J is TRBJ1-1 and V is TRBV7-2; the match to TRBD1 covers 10 bases. The sample consisted of PBMCs. CDR3 amino acids: CASSAGTGDEAFF. CDR3 nucleotides: TGTGCCAGCAGCGCAGGGACAGGGGATGAAGCTTTCTTT.